This record covers a single T cell receptor (beta chain). Sorting based on CD45RO/CCR7/CD25/CD127/CD95/CD27 separated CD4+ naive, central memory, regulatory and stem cell-like memory cells. Purity above 98% was achieved in all sorted populations. Expressed TCRB transcripts got sequenced, as all isolated RNA was reverse transcribed. It was found that naive, central memory and regulatory T cell samples averaged roughly 3.5 million reads. The method was immunoSEQ multiplex PCR; TCRdb's version includes in-frame clones alone and lacks a portion of them. The sample yields under 950,000 clones, around a sixth seen once. These data come from a study of beta chain features in type 1 diabetes. The receptor's source is a young woman in good health. The sequenced sample consisted of naive CD4+ T cells from blood.

The DNA for the CDR3 is TGTGCCTGGAGTACCACAGATAGAGGGTCCGGGGAGCTGTTTTTT. Residues: CAWSTTDRGSGELFF. V gene TRBV30 combines with J gene TRBJ2-2; tentative D call: TRBD2 (5 bases). The germline gives CDR1 GTSNPN, CDR2 SVGIG (reference sequence). V lost 2 bases and J 6 bases, leaving 16 bases between the germline ends. This CDR3 has 15 amino acids.